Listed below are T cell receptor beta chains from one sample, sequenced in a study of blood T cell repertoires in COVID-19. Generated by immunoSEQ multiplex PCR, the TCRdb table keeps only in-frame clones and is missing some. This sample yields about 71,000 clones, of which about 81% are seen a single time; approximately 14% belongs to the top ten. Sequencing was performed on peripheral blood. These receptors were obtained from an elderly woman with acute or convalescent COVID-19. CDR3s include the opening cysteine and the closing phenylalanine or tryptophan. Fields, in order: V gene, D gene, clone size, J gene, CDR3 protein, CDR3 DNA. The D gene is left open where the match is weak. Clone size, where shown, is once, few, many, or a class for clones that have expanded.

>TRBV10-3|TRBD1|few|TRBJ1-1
CAITGDSQGWYTEAFF
TGTGCCATCACCGGGGACAGTCAGGGGTGGTACACTGAAGCTTTCTTT
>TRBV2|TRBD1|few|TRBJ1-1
CASSEDAGTEHTEAFF
TGTGCCAGCAGTGAAGACGCTGGGACAGAACACACTGAAGCTTTCTTT
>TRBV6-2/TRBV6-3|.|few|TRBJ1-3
CASSFGEVLSGNTIYF
TGTGCCAGCAGCTTCGGCGAGGTCCTCTCTGGAAACACCATATATTTT
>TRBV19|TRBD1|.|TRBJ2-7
CASNRDRGYEQYF
TGTGCCAGCAACCGGGACAGGGGTTACGAGCAGTACTTC
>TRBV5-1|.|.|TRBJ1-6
CASSLSIDNSPLHF
TGCGCCAGCAGCTTAAGCATAGATAATTCACCCCTCCACTTT
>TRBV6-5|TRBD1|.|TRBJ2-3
CASSYRGRRDTQYF
TGTGCCAGCAGTTACAGGGGGCGAAGAGATACGCAGTATTTT
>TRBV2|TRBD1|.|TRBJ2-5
CASSVQGAGETQYF
TGTGCCAGCAGTGTTCAGGGGGCTGGGGAGACCCAGTACTTC
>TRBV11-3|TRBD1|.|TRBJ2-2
CASSTGTGGTGELFF
TGTGCCAGCAGCACCGGGACAGGGGGTACCGGGGAGCTGTTTTTT
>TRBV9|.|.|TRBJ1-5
CASSAGLTGQPQHF
TGTGCCAGCAGCGCCGGACTGACTGGCCAGCCCCAGCATTTT
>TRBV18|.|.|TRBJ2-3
CASSPLSSGIGQGKDTQYF
TGTGCCAGCTCACCCCTTTCGTCGGGCATCGGGCAGGGGAAAGATACGCAGTATTTT
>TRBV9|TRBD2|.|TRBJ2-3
CASSVRGLAGDMGTTDTQYF
TGTGCCAGCAGCGTAAGAGGACTAGCGGGAGATATGGGCACGACAGATACGCAGTATTTT
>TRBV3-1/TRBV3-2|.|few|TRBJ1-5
CASSQEQQPYSNQPQHF
TGTGCCAGCAGCCAAGAACAACAGCCTTATAGCAATCAGCCCCAGCATTTT
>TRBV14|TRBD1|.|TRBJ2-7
CASSYPGQGVEQYF
TGTGCCAGCAGTTACCCGGGACAGGGAGTCGAGCAGTACTTC
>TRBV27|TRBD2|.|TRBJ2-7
CASSTSGSYSYEQYF
TGTGCCAGCAGCACGAGCGGGAGTTACTCCTACGAGCAGTACTTC
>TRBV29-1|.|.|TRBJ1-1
CSVVHRSGVRAFF
TGCAGCGTGGTACACCGGAGCGGGGTTAGAGCTTTCTTT
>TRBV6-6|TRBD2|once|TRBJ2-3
CASSPGLAGGRGTDTQYF
TGTGCCAGCAGTCCGGGACTAGCGGGAGGACGCGGCACAGATACGCAGTATTTT
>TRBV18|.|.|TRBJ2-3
CASSPEITDTQYF
TGTGCCAGCTCACCGGAGATCACAGATACGCAGTATTTT
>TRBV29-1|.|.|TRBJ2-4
CSVEEGQNIQYF
TGCAGCGTTGAAGAGGGCCAAAACATTCAGTACTTC
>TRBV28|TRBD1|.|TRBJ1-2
CASSSRDRENYGYTF
TGTGCCAGCAGTTCACGGGACAGGGAGAACTACGGCTACACCTTC
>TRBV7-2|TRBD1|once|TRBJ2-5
CASSPYLSRGRLETQYF
TGTGCCAGCAGCCCCTACCTGAGCAGGGGGCGCTTAGAGACCCAGTACTTC
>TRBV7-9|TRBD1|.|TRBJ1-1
CASRKSTGERNTEAFF
TGTGCCAGCAGAAAAAGCACAGGGGAAAGGAACACTGAAGCTTTCTTT
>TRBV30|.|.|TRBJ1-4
CAWSLSNEKLFF
TGTGCCTGGAGTCTCAGTAATGAAAAACTGTTTTTT
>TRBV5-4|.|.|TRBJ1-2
CASSLVAFNYGYTF
TGTGCCAGCAGCTTGGTGGCTTTTAACTATGGCTACACCTTC
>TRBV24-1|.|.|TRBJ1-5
CATSDGSGGNQPQHF
TGTGCCACCAGTGATGGGTCAGGGGGCAATCAGCCCCAGCATTTT
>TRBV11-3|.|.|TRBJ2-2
CASSLFLTGELFF
TGTGCCAGCAGCTTATTTTTAACCGGGGAGCTGTTTTTT
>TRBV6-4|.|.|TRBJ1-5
CASRTDSYSNQPQHF
TGTGCCAGCAGGACGGACAGCTATAGCAATCAGCCCCAGCATTTT
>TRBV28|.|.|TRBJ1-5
CASRRPRQWGNQPQHF
TGTGCCAGCAGGAGACCCCGACAGTGGGGCAATCAGCCCCAGCATTTT
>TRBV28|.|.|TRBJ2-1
CASSLVPQTGEQFF
TGTGCCAGCAGTTTAGTCCCCCAGACAGGTGAGCAGTTCTTC
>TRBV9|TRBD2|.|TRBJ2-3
CASSKAGGGDTQYF
TGTGCCAGCAGCAAAGCGGGGGGAGGGGATACGCAGTATTTT
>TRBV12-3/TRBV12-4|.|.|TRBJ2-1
CASSLPGAGEQFF
TGTGCCAGCAGTTTACCAGGGGCCGGTGAGCAGTTCTTC
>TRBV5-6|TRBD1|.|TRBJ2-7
CASSRLGGSDEQYF
TGTGCCAGCAGCCGCCTAGGGGGCTCGGACGAGCAGTACTTC
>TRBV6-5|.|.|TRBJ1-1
CASSYDFRGNTEAFF
TGTGCCAGCAGTTACGATTTCCGGGGAAACACTGAAGCTTTCTTT
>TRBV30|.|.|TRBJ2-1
CAWSELGAEQFF
TGTGCCTGGAGCGAACTAGGAGCTGAGCAGTTCTTC
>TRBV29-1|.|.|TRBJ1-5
CSVDPGADQPQHF
TGCAGCGTTGATCCAGGGGCCGATCAGCCCCAGCATTTT
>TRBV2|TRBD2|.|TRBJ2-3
CASSPRTSGMDTQYF
TGTGCCAGCAGCCCGCGGACTAGCGGGATGGATACGCAGTATTTT
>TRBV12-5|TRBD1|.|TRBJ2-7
CASGLPTGTGGSYEQYF
TGTGCTAGTGGTTTGCCCACAGGGACAGGGGGCAGTTACGAGCAGTACTTC
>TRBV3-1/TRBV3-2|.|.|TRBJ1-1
CASSPWVEGEAFF
TGTGCCAGCAGCCCCTGGGTGGAGGGTGAAGCTTTCTTT
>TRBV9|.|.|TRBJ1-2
CASSPRTALNGYTF
TGTGCCAGCAGCCCCAGGACAGCCTTAAATGGCTACACCTTC
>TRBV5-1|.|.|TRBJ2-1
CASSLVSGVNEQFF
TGCGCCAGCAGCTTGGTAAGCGGTGTCAATGAGCAGTTCTTC
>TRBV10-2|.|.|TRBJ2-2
CASQLLANTGELFF
TGCGCCAGCCAACTACTCGCGAACACCGGGGAGCTGTTTTTT
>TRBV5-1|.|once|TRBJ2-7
CASSLAGQNEQYF
TGCGCCAGCAGCTTGGCTGGTCAGAACGAGCAGTACTTC
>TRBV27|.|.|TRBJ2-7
CASSLWPGPYEQYF
TGTGCCAGCAGTTTATGGCCGGGTCCCTACGAGCAGTACTTC
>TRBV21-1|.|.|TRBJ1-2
CASRGGQGVNGYTF
TGTGCCAGCAGAGGTGGACAGGGGGTAAATGGCTACACCTTC
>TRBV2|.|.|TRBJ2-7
CASSSQGYEQYF
TGTGCCAGCAGTAGCCAGGGATACGAGCAGTACTTC
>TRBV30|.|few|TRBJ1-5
CAWSAKGNQPQHF
TGTGCCTGGAGTGCAAAGGGGAATCAGCCCCAGCATTTT
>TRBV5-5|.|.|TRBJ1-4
CASSLGGLLEKLFF
TGTGCCAGCAGCTTAGGCGGACTCCTTGAAAAACTGTTTTTT
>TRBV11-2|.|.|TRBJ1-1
CASSTGMNTEAFF
TGTGCCAGCAGCACAGGAATGAACACTGAAGCTTTCTTT
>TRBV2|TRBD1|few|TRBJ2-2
CASSETKTGGGTGELFF
TGTGCCAGCAGTGAGACTAAGACAGGGGGCGGCACCGGGGAGCTGTTTTTT
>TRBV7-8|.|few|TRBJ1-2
CASSSTILYGYTF
TGTGCCAGCAGCTCCACAATTCTCTATGGCTACACCTTC
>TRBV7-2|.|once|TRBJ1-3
CASSPPGVRNTIYF
TGTGCCAGCAGCCCACCCGGGGTCAGAAACACCATATATTTT
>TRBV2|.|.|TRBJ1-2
CASSDFTSPGGYTF
TGTGCCAGCAGTGATTTTACTTCACCGGGTGGCTACACCTTC
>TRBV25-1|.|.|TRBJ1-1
CASRETGRNTEAFF
TGTGCCAGCAGGGAAACAGGGCGCAACACTGAAGCTTTCTTT
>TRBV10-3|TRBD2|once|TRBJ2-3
CAISESSGRPRTDTQYF
TGTGCCATCAGTGAGTCTAGCGGGAGGCCGCGCACAGATACGCAGTATTTT
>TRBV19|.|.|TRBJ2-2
CASSIHSSNTGELFF
TGTGCCAGTAGTATACACAGCTCGAACACCGGGGAGCTGTTTTTT
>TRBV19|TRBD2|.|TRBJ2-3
CASSSVPGLVDTQYF
TGTGCCAGTAGTTCCGTCCCGGGACTAGTAGATACGCAGTATTTT